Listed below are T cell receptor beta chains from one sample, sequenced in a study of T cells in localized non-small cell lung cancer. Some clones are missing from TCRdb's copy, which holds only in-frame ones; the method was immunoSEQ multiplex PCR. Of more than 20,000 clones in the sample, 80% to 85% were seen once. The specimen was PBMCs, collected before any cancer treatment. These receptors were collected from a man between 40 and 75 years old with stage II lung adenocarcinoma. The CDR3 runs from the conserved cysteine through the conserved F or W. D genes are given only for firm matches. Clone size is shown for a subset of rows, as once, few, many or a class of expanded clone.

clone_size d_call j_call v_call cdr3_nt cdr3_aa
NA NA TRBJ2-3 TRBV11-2 TGTGCCAGCAGTCGAGGAGATACGCAGTATTTT CASSRGDTQYF
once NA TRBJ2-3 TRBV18 TGTGCCAGCTCACCAGGCTGGACGAGCACAGATACGCAGTATTTT CASSPGWTSTDTQYF
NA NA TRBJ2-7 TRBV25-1 TGTGCCAGCAGTGTCCCAGACGCGGGACGGTCCTACGAGCAGTACTTC CASSVPDAGRSYEQYF
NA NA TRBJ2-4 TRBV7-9 TGTGCCAGCAGCTTGGACAACAAAAACATTCAGTACTTC CASSLDNKNIQYF
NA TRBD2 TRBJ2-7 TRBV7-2 TGTGCCAGCAGCTTAGTAGGGACTAGCGGGGGGGCCCACGAGCAGTACTTC CASSLVGTSGGAHEQYF
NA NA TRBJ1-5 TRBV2 TGTGCCAGCAGTCGGACAGAACCGAATCAGCCCCAGCATTTT CASSRTEPNQPQHF
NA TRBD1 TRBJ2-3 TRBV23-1 TGCGCCAGCGCTCAGGGGGCAGGGGAATTAACAGATACGCAGTATTTT CASAQGAGELTDTQYF
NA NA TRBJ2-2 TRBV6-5 TGTGCCAGCAGTTACTCGCAGCCGAACACCGGGGAGCTGTTTTTT CASSYSQPNTGELFF
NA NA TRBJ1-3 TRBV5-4 TGTGCCAGCAGCTTGGATCAGATCTCTGGAAACACCATATATTTT CASSLDQISGNTIYF
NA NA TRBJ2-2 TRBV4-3 TGCGCCAGCAGCCAAGTCATCCACACCGGGGAGCTGTTTTTT CASSQVIHTGELFF
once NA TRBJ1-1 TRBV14 TGTGCCAGCAGCCAAGATGTTCCGATGAACACTGAAGCTTTCTTT CASSQDVPMNTEAFF
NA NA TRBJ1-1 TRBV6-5 TGTGCCAGCAGTTATTCGCAGCGAGTGGACACTGAAGCTTTCTTT CASSYSQRVDTEAFF
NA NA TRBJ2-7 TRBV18 TGTGCCAGCTCACCACCGTATTTGGGAACCAGCGAGCAGTACTTC CASSPPYLGTSEQYF
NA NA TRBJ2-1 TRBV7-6 TGTGCCAGCAGCTTCATAACCGACAATGAGCAGTTCTTC CASSFITDNEQFF
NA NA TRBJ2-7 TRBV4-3 TGCGCCAGCAGCCCCCGCCGCGCTGGGCAGCGGTACGAGCAGTACTTC CASSPRRAGQRYEQYF
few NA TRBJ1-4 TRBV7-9 TGTGCCAGCAGCCTGCGGACAGAGACATTAAATGAAAAACTGTTTTTT CASSLRTETLNEKLFF
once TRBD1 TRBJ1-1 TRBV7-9 TGTGCCAGCAGCTCAGGGGGCACGAACACTGAAGCTTTCTTT CASSSGGTNTEAFF
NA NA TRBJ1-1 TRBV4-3 TGCGCCAGCAGCCCCGGGGTTGGTTCGAACACTGAAGCTTTCTTT CASSPGVGSNTEAFF